One sample yielded the 18 T cell receptor beta chains listed below, sequenced in a study of T cells in Graves' hyperthyroidism and ophthalmopathy (dated by TCRdb to the late 2010s). Libraries were built with multiplex PCR. The run used an Illumina HiSeq 2000. The TCR beta CDR3 regions were amplified from the RNA transcripts. The TCR CDR3 was subjected to a first round of RT-PCR using the HTBI primer set and the Qiagen OneStep RT-PCR kit. The public reads were reanalyzed by TCRdb: fastp trimming at Q25, MiXCR alignment, in-frame beta chains only. Every distinct CDR3 protein forms one entry, paired with its most common genes and DNA. This sample gives fewer than 650,000 distinct CDR3 sequences in total; roughly 15% of them show up just once. About 14% of the sample is held by the ten biggest clonotypes. The sample consisted of blood. The receptors shown here come from a woman aged 40 to 55 with Graves' hyperthyroidism.

The V and J genes are TRBV4-1 and TRBJ2-3; unclear D gene. V lost 0 bases, J lost 0 bases, and 10 bases lay in between. CDR3 length: 16 amino acids. Germline V gene data show CDR1 as MGHRA and CDR2 as YSYEKL. The CDR3, as DNA: TGCGCCAGCAGCCAAGATCAGGTCGGGAGCACAGATACGCAGTATTTT. Protein product: CASSQDQVGSTDTQYF.

On this clonotype: This clone may be a read error of a much larger clone one base away. This rearrangement joins TRBV14 to TRBJ2-5; D gene ambiguous. This CDR3 comprises 13 residues. CDR1 is SGHDN and CDR2 is FVKESK in the germline V gene. Deletions cut 3 bases from V and 4 bases from J, with 9 bases between. The CDR3 protein is CASSHFSTETQYF. In DNA, the CDR3 is TGTGCCAGCAGCCATTTCTCTACAGAGACCCAGTACTTC. The full variable domain, with the rest looked up from reference TRBV14 and TRBJ2-5, is EAGVTQFPSHSVIEKGQTVTLRCDPISGHDNLYWYRRVMGKEIKFLLHFVKESKQDESGMPNNRFLAERTGGTYSTLKVQPAELEDSGVYFCASSHFSTETQYFGPGTRLLVL.

With regard to this clonotype: An end of the junction differs from the germline gene, which may be a read error. J is TRBJ2-7 and V is TRBV10-3; 9 nucleotides line up with TRBD1. The CDR3 is 15 amino acids. Germline loops: CDR1 ENHRY, CDR2 SYGVKD. CDR3 protein: CAISRPGTGSYEQYF. As DNA, the CDR3 is TGTGCCATCAGTCGCCCCGGGACAGGGTCCTACGAGCAGTACTTT.

This clonotype has at least ten counts. The CDR3 reads CASSRSRKSSYNEQFF. In DNA, the CDR3 is TGTGCCAGCAGTCGTAGTCGTAAGAGCTCCTACAATGAGCAGTTCTTC. The gene calls are TRBV11-3 and TRBJ2-1; D is unclear. Germline values: CDR1 SGHNT, CDR2 YENEEA. Trimming pared 6 bases from V and 0 bases from J, leaving 15 bases between. This CDR3 is built from 16 residues.

This clonotype was counted ten times or more. This chain links TRBV20-1 with TRBJ2-3, with TRBD2 identical over 10 bases. This CDR3 is 16 amino acids long. Germline assignment: CDR1 DFQATT and CDR2 SNEGSKA (reference sequence). The V and J ends lost 6 bases and 2 bases, in that order; junction bases with no gene match: 11. The CDR3 sequence: CSAPRRLAGFTDTQYF. The CDR3 bases are TGCAGTGCCCCCCGGAGACTAGCGGGCTTCACAGATACGCAGTATTTT.

The sample holds many counts of this clonotype. The chain links TRBV20-1 to TRBJ2-7; perhaps TRBD2 as D (5 bases). Germline CDR1 DFQATT, CDR2 SNEGSKA (reference sequence). The germline V and J ends were trimmed by 6 bases and 3 bases, with 15 bases remaining between them. This CDR3 has 13 residues. The DNA of the CDR3 is TGCAGTGCCAGCGGTAGCTGGGTCTACGAGCAGTACTTC. It yields the protein CSASGSWVYEQYF.

The genes are TRBV4-1 and TRBJ2-1; TRBD2 matches 11 bases. The CDR3 contains 18 residues. Unmatched junction bases numbered 7, after V lost 3 bases and J lost 0 bases. Germline loops: CDR1 MGHRA, CDR2 YSYEKL. CDR3 region: CASSHRRLAGNSYNEQFF. Here the CDR3 DNA reads TGCGCCAGCAGCCACCGCCGACTAGCGGGGAACTCCTACAATGAGCAGTTCTTC.

In this sample, this clonotype turned up many times. The J gene is TRBJ1-1, the V gene TRBV12-3 or TRBV12-4; D not certain. V was trimmed by 4 bases and J by 8 bases, leaving 11 bases between them. This CDR3 spans 12 amino acids. The CDR3: CASSYGVGEAFF. Here the CDR3 DNA reads TGTGCCAGCAGTTATGGGGTTGGAGAAGCTTTCTTT.

The J gene is TRBJ2-1, the V gene TRBV12-3 or TRBV12-4; 9 nucleotides match TRBD1. This CDR3 spans 14 amino acids. V gave up 5 bases and J gave up 3 bases; unmatched junction bases: 2. The CDR3 loop reads CASSTDRGYNEQFF. In DNA form, the CDR3 reads TGTGCCAGCAGTACGGACAGGGGCTACAATGAGCAGTTCTTC.

This clonotype was picked up many times. The CDR3 loop reads CASSPGDWNTGELFF. CDR3 nucleotides: TGCGCCAGCAGCCCCGGGGACTGGAACACCGGGGAGCTGTTTTTT. This sequence joins TRBV5-1 and TRBJ2-2; a weak D match, TRBD2 (6 bases). The CDR3 consists of 15 residues. Looked up from germline, CDR1 is SGHRS and CDR2 is YFSETQ. The V end was cut by 4 bases, the J end by 1 base, with 11 bases between.

This chain joins TRBV20-1 and TRBJ2-5; 13 positions match TRBD2. CDR3 length: 15 amino acids. Germline-derived CDR1 and CDR2 are DFQATT and SNEGSKA (reference sequence). With V trimmed by 5 bases and J by 3 bases, 6 bases remained unmatched. The CDR3 nucleotides are TGCAGTGCTCCGGGACTAGCGGGGACTGAAGAGACCCAGTACTTC. Translation: CSAPGLAGTEETQYF.

This chain joins TRBV4-1 and TRBJ1-1; a weak D match, TRBD1 (5 bases). The CDR3 consists of 15 residues. Trimming left V 0 bases short and J 4 bases short, with 12 bases between. Germline assignment: CDR1 MGHRA and CDR2 YSYEKL. This chain's CDR3 is CASSQDGGGGTEAFF. The CDR3 DNA reads as TGCGCCAGCAGCCAAGATGGGGGGGGGGGCACTGAAGCTTTCTTT.

This clonotype was detected many times. This sequence joins TRBV20-1 and TRBJ1-1; D is uncertain. This CDR3 is built from 14 residues. Looked up from germline, CDR1 is DFQATT and CDR2 is SNEGSKA (reference sequence). Trimming took off 2 bases at V and 4 bases at J, with 14 bases between the two ends. This chain's CDR3 is CSARIGERFTEAFF. For the CDR3, the DNA is TGCAGTGCTAGAATCGGCGAGCGGTTCACTGAAGCTTTCTTT.

The table lists this clonotype with a few counts. The chain couples TRBV4-1 to TRBJ2-2; tentative D call: TRBD1 (6 bases). Germline V CDR1 and CDR2: MGHRA, YSYEKL. The CDR3 is 16 amino acids. Trimming removed 3 bases at V and 6 bases at J, with 17 bases between. CDR3 DNA sequence: TGCGCCAGCAGCCACGACTCCAGGGGAAGTCCCGGGGAGCTGTTTTTT. Its translation is CASSHDSRGSPGELFF.

This clonotype was observed many times. The V call is TRBV7-9, the J call TRBJ1-1; D call uncertain. Trimming stripped 1 base from V and 6 bases from J, with 6 bases between. Germline V lookup: CDR1 SEHNR, CDR2 FQNEAQ (reference sequence). The CDR3 loop spans 12 amino acids. The CDR3 protein is CASSLGTPEAFF. CDR3 nucleotides: TGTGCCAGCAGCTTAGGGACTCCTGAAGCTTTCTTT.

At least ten counts were recorded for this clonotype. The chain combines TRBV6-1 with TRBJ1-5, with unresolved D. Trimming cost V 3 bases and J 8 bases, with 5 bases left between them. Germline CDR1 MNHNS, CDR2 SASEGT. This CDR3 comprises 11 residues. For the CDR3, the DNA is TGTGCCAGCAGTGAGGGTAAGCCCCAGCATTTT. Translated: CASSEGKPQHF.

The DNA for the CDR3 is TGCGCCAGCAGCGTACACCGGGACACGGGAGCCTACGAGCAGTACTTC. This encodes CASSVHRDTGAYEQYF. The V gene is TRBV4-1, the J gene TRBJ2-7; D may be TRBD1 or TRBD2 (6 bases each). The CDR3 runs to 16 residues. Trimming removed 5 bases at V and 2 bases at J, with 19 bases between. Per germline, CDR1 MGHRA and CDR2 YSYEKL.

This clonotype was seen ten or more times. The gene calls are TRBV30 and TRBJ2-1; no firm D call. V was clipped by 0 bases and J by 8 bases, with 8 bases between them. Per germline, CDR1 GTSNPN and CDR2 SVGIG (reference sequence). The CDR3 contains 12 residues. The CDR3: CAWSVAGDEQFF. CDR3 sequence (DNA): TGTGCCTGGAGTGTTGCTGGCGATGAGCAGTTCTTC.